The entry that follows covers one TCR beta chain sequence. Trimming took off 3 bases at V and 10 bases at J, with 10 bases between the two ends. The CDR3 has 13 amino acids. The germline gives CDR1 SGHVS, CDR2 FNYEAQ. This entry belongs to a study of cytomegalovirus exposure and HLA in healthy donors. The PCR ran on 60 Vbeta and 13 Jbeta primers. Only in-frame clones appear in the TCRdb table, and some are missing; sequencing was by immunoSEQ multiplex PCR. This sample contains over 150,000 clones. The receptor was isolated from a boy younger than 18 in good health and CMV-seronegative. The rearrangement uses TRBV7-6 and TRBJ1-6; D is unclear. Sequencing used PBMCs. The CDR3 loop reads CASSLEAESPLHF. In DNA, the CDR3 is TGTGCCAGCAGCTTGGAGGCTGAATCACCCCTCCACTTT.